This T cell receptor beta chain was recorded in a study of cytomegalovirus exposure and HLA in healthy donors. Across the study: The same platform as the approximately 670 first-cohort repertoires was used for the 95 to 150 validation repertoires, a later analysis reported.

General study findings and limits: Overall, approximately 150 TCR beta chains were annotated as cytomegalovirus-associated. Reportedly, cytomegalovirus status was diagnosed with high sensitivity and specificity. According to a subsequent analysis, TCR clusters from the first cohort were inclined to appear together in the 120 validation repertoires.

This table comes from immunoSEQ multiplex PCR, and its TCRdb copy is limited to in-frame clones, with some not included. The top ten hold around 1.9% of the sample, which has 90,000 to 130,000 clones, more than 70% seen once. Details on this clone: The target antigen is unknown.

The CDR3 totals 14 residues. Germline V lookup: CDR1 SGHRS, CDR2 YFSETQ. V trimming: 4 bases; J trimming: 6 bases; junction bases outside the gene matches: 5. V and J are TRBV5-1 and TRBJ2-1; 9 bases line up with TRBD1. Material for sequencing was PBMCs. This sequence originates from a young woman in good health and CMV-seronegative. Written as DNA, the CDR3 is TGCGCCAGCAGCCCCGGGACAGGGAGCAATGAGCAGTTCTTC. It is translated as CASSPGTGSNEQFF.